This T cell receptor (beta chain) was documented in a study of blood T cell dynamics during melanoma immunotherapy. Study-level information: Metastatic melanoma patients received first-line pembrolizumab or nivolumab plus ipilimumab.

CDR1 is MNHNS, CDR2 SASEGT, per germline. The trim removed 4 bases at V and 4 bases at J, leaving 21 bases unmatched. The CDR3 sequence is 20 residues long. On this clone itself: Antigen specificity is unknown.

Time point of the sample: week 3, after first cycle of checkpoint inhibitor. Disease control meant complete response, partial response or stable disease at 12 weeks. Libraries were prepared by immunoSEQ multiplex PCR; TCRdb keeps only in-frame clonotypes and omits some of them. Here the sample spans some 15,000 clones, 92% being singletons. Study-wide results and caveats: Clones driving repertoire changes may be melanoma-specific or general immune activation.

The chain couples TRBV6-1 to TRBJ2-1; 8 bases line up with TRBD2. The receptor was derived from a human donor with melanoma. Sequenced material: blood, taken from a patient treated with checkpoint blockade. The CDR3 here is CASSAPPGRASAGEYNEQFF. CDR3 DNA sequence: TGTGCCAGCAGTGCCCCCCCAGGCCGCGCGTCAGCGGGAGAGTACAATGAGCAGTTCTTC.